This entry features one T cell receptor beta chain sequence. No cognate antigen has been identified for it. Base qualities are not at hand, and no much larger clone is one base apart. Patients with a history of autoimmune disease or receiving systemic immunosuppression were excluded from the trial. Peripheral blood for TCR sequencing was collected from all dose cohorts at baseline, on cycle 4 day 1, and on cycle 7 day 1. Samples were obtained from an open-label, multicenter, first-in-human phase I dose-escalation trial of ivuxolimab. The trial enrolled adults with locally advanced or metastatic head and neck squamous cell, hepatocellular, melanoma or renal cell carcinoma. Before TCR sequencing, CD4+ and CD8+ T cells were separately sorted from peripheral blood. These data originate in a study of OX40 agonist ivuxolimab in advanced cancers. With respect to the entire study: Ivuxolimab was an agonistic, fully human IgG2 monoclonal antibody directed against OX40 (CD134), a costimulatory receptor. Intravenous ivuxolimab was administered to patients every 2 weeks at six dose levels: 0.01, 0.1, 0.3, 1.5, 3 and 10 mg/kg. The dose-escalation cohort was 82.7% male with a mean age of around 62 years, ranging from roughly 23 to 90. Of the roughly 50 dose-escalation patients, hepatocellular carcinoma was present in 19, melanoma in some 15, renal cell carcinoma in 9 and head and neck cancer in 9. Peripheral TCRbeta sequencing was intended to test whether TCR sequence diversity was altered and clonal T-cell expansion was caused by ivuxolimab. Patients were allowed to have had prior anti-PD-1, anti-PD-L1 or anti-CTLA-4 therapy, and 30% to 40% of the dose-escalation patients had been treated with checkpoint inhibitors. Partial responses occurred in three dose-escalation patients, of whom one had hepatocellular carcinoma and two had cutaneous melanoma. The paper describes the monotherapy dose-escalation part (N of about 54 patients) of the phase I trial of ivuxolimab. Study-wide findings and limitations: The antigen specificity of the clonally expanded peripheral T cells was not determined. On average, CD8+ T cells showed more expanded clones than CD4+ T cells after ivuxolimab. At doses from 0.1 to 3.0 mg/kg, clonal expansion was seen in both CD4+ and CD8+ blood T cells between baseline and week 6. Partial responders in the 0.1-3.0 mg/kg groups had among the lowest normalized peripheral clonal expansion, especially among CD8+ T cells. Low levels of normalized T-cell clonal expansion were also seen in some patients who did not respond.

CDR3 length: 14 amino acids, cysteine to phenylalanine. Only the CDR3 DNA stays, 42 bases, in frame from base 1. From V the trimming removes 3 bases and from J it removes 2 bases, while the gene matches leave 3 bases of the junction unaccounted for. CDR1 and CDR2, looked up from the germline V gene, are MDHEN and SYDVKM. Genomic DNA was extracted from sorted cells for sequencing of the TCRbeta CDR3 region. TCRbeta CDR3 regions were sequenced using the immunoSEQ Assay. This is the immuneACCESS table as TCRdb keeps it, with only in-frame sequences that have V and J called. A part of the clones is gone; compared with another copy, unresolved V genes explain less than half, and the rest is unexplained. This sample lists about 19,000 clones; approximately 83% were detected once. Roughly 55% of the sample belongs to the ten largest clones.

This receptor chain uses TRBV28 and TRBJ1-1, with 7 bases in between that match TRBD1. The TCR originated in an adult with an advanced solid tumor such as melanoma, head and neck, liver or kidney cancer. Specimen: CD4+ or CD8+ T cells sorted from blood, collected in a trial of the OX40 agonist ivuxolimab. For the CDR3, the sequence is CASSFRGDNTEAFF. The DNA sequence follows: TGTGCCAGCAGTTTCAGGGGGGATAACACTGAAGCTTTCTTT.